One and the same sample provided the 13 T cell receptor beta chains below, sequenced in a study of resident and recirculating memory T cells in vitiligo. The table came from immunoSEQ multiplex PCR; TCRdb's copy has only in-frame clones and leaves some out. The table has about 76,000 clones, 92% seen once; the top ten hold approximately 5.4%. The sample consisted of blood. Receptor source: a male donor with vitiligo.

This chain joins TRBV6-5 and TRBJ2-7; 9 positions agree with TRBD1. The germline V gene encodes CDR1 MNHEY and CDR2 SVGAGI. The CDR3 is 15 amino acids. The V segment lost 6 bases and the J segment 4 bases; nucleotides outside the gene matches: 10. CDR3 DNA: TGTGCCAGCAGACCAGTCGGGACAGGGCTTTACGAGCAGTACTTC. As protein: CASRPVGTGLYEQYF.

This clone came up once. The rearrangement uses TRBV6-5 and TRBJ1-1; no definite D call. This CDR3 comprises 14 residues. Germline CDR1 MNHEY, CDR2 SVGAGI. V was pared by 2 bases and J by 3 bases, with 10 bases between. The CDR3 protein is CASSYGRGDTEAFF. In DNA form, the CDR3 reads TGTGCCAGCAGTTACGGGCGGGGAGACACTGAAGCTTTCTTT.

The V and J genes are TRBV18 and TRBJ2-1, with D possibly matching TRBD1 (6 bases). There are 13 residues in the CDR3. Trimming took off 4 bases at V and 7 bases at J, with 11 bases between the two ends. Germline V lookup: CDR1 KGHSH, CDR2 LQKENI. CDR3 region: CASSLNRANEQFF. The CDR3 region has the DNA TGTGCCAGCTCACTAAACAGGGCGAATGAGCAGTTCTTC.

The chain recombines TRBV2 with TRBJ2-2; unclear D gene. The CDR3 consists of 14 residues. V was trimmed by 5 bases and J by 2 bases, leaving 9 bases between them. The V gene's germline CDR1 is SNHLY and CDR2 FYNNEI. In DNA, the CDR3 is TGTGCCAGCAGTACGCTAGAAAACACCGGGGAGCTGTTTTTT. It yields the protein CASSTLENTGELFF.

The chain employs TRBV25-1 and TRBJ2-2; TRBD2 matches at 7 bases. Germline V CDR1 and CDR2: MGHDK, SYGVNS. There are 13 residues in the CDR3. V shed 8 bases and J 3 bases; nucleotides not matched to a gene: 3. This chain's CDR3 is CASDGRYTGELFF. As DNA, the CDR3 is TGTGCCAGCGACGGGAGGTACACCGGGGAGCTGTTTTTT.

The chain recombines TRBV2 with TRBJ1-2, with 9 bases aligning to TRBD1. V was pared by 4 bases and J by 3 bases, with 6 bases of the junction left unmatched. The CDR3 totals 15 residues. Germline V gene sequence: CDR1 SNHLY, CDR2 FYNNEI. The CDR3 coding sequence is TGTGCCAGCAGTGCGTGGACAGGGGCGGACTATGGCTACACCTTC. Its protein product is CASSAWTGADYGYTF.

The chain has TRBV11-2 and TRBJ2-2; 12 positions match TRBD2. The CDR3 sequence is 15 residues long. Germline loops: CDR1 SGHAT, CDR2 FQNNGV. V was pared by 10 bases and J by 3 bases, with 6 bases of the junction left unmatched. In DNA form, the CDR3 reads TGTGCCACGCCGGGACTAGCGGGCCACACCGGGGAGCTGTTTTTT. Its protein is CATPGLAGHTGELFF.

The chain links TRBV5-1 to TRBJ2-7, with 7 bases matching TRBD1. Germline V lookup: CDR1 SGHRS, CDR2 YFSETQ. Germline trimming cut 5 bases from V and 6 bases from J; bases unmatched to any gene: 11. This CDR3 is 14 amino acids long. The CDR3 is CASSSTGASGEQYF. The CDR3, as DNA: TGCGCCAGCAGTTCAACAGGGGCCTCGGGCGAGCAGTACTTC.

This chain uses TRBV5-6 with TRBJ2-7; possible D gene TRBD2, 6 bases. V was shortened by 4 bases and J by 3 bases, with 20 bases between the two germline ends. The CDR3 runs to 16 residues. Germline assignment: CDR1 SGHDT and CDR2 YYEEEE. The CDR3 reads CASSNSPGRRVYEQYF. CDR3 DNA: TGTGCCAGCAGCAACTCCCCGGGACGGAGGGTCTACGAGCAGTACTTC.

CDR3 sequence: CASSFQGYEQYF. The CDR3 DNA follows: TGTGCCAGCAGCTTTCAGGGGTACGAGCAGTACTTC. V gene TRBV7-9 combines with J gene TRBJ2-7, with D tentatively TRBD1 (6 bases). Per the germline V gene, CDR1 is SEHNR and CDR2 is FQNEAQ (reference sequence). Trimming stripped 3 bases from V and 4 bases from J, with 7 bases between. This CDR3 contains 12 residues.

This chain links TRBV6-5 with TRBJ1-4; 12 bases are a match to TRBD1. CDR1 is MNHEY, CDR2 SVGAGI, per germline. The CDR3 runs 15 residues. Trimming took 5 bases from V and 7 from J; bases not matched to a gene: 5. The CDR3 bases are TGTGCCAGCAGTAGGGACAGGGGGCGAGGTGAAAAACTGTTTTTT. Translated, it gives CASSRDRGRGEKLFF.

The chain couples TRBV5-4 to TRBJ2-1; tentative D call: TRBD2 (5 bases). The CDR3 length is 15 residues. Germline CDR1 SGHNT, CDR2 YYREEE (reference sequence). With 0 bases removed from V and 3 bases from J, the gap between germline ends came to 10 bases. The DNA for the CDR3 is TGTGCCAGCAGCTTGGGTAGCGCAGGCTACAATGAGCAGTTCTTC. This sequence encodes CASSLGSAGYNEQFF.

This sequence joins TRBV4-1 and TRBJ1-5; TRBD1 is a possible D gene (5 bases). Trimming took off 1 base at V and 0 bases at J, with 13 bases between the two ends. This CDR3 comprises 17 residues. The germline V gene encodes CDR1 MGHRA and CDR2 YSYEKL. The CDR3 loop is CASSQGRGLYSNQPQHF. DNA for the CDR3: TGCGCCAGCAGCCAAGGTAGGGGCCTTTATAGCAATCAGCCCCAGCATTTT.